The subject of this entry is one T cell receptor (beta chain). Its antigen is unidentified. The naive gate required viable CD3+CD4+ or CD3+CD8+ cells with CCR7+CD45RA+CD45RO-CD95-CD27+CD28+ phenotype. This related bone marrow graft donor gave peripheral blood on the day of marrow donation. This sample is drawn from a study of T cells after posttransplantation cyclophosphamide. Points from the study as a whole: TRB overlap between skin or GI tissue T cells and blood was limited. TRB clonality was highly associated with recipient CMV seropositivity and reactivation. Later blood repertoires were often dominated by clones from the donor CD8+ memory compartment.

TCRdb keeps only in-frame clones here, not all; method: immunoSEQ multiplex PCR. The sample has some 20,000 clones, under 99% seen once; the top ten hold 0.15% to 0.2%. This CDR3 is built from 18 residues. V lost 7 bases and J lost 0, with 23 bases in between. Germline V CDR1 and CDR2: MNHEY, SMNVEV (reference sequence). This rearrangement joins TRBV27 to TRBJ2-3, with a tentative D call TRBD2 (5 bases). The sequenced material came from naive CD4+ T cells sorted from PBMCs. This receptor was obtained from a man aged 35-49 years in good health, CMV-negative, and a related stem cell transplant donor. The CDR3 reads CASTNWASLRVSTDTQYF. The DNA of the CDR3 is TGTGCCAGCACCAATTGGGCTAGCTTGAGGGTTAGCACAGATACGCAGTATTTT.